This T cell receptor (beta chain) originates from a study of graft-versus-host responses after intestinal transplantation. Study at large: Induction with anti-thymocyte globulin, then tacrolimus and steroids for about 3 years, was given to all recipients.

Regarding the study as a whole: Early after transplant, HvG clones declined as circulating GvH clones peaked. Allografts of patients with graft-donor T cell macrochimerism showed high graft-versus-host to host-versus-graft clone ratios. Present in recipient marrow, GvH clones included some that appeared first in ileum or blood.

On this clone itself: Its antigen is unknown.

The CDR3 is 17 residues long. After removal of 7 bases from V and 5 bases from J, the junction contained 17 bases not matched to a gene. The V gene's germline CDR1 is SGHAT and CDR2 FQNNGV. Assay: immunoSEQ multiplex PCR; the TCRdb copy retains only in-frame clones and omits some. The table has around 55,000 clones, roughly nine tenths seen once. The material sequenced was unstimulated CD4+ T cells sorted from spleen or lymph node cells, taken before transplant. The genes are TRBV11-2 and TRBJ2-1; 7 nucleotides agree with TRBD2. This sequence originates from a human donor who was the organ donor for an intestinal transplant. CDR3 in DNA: TGTGCCAGCACCTTTCGTACTCGACTAGCCGTTGACAATGAGCAGTTCTTC. Amino acid sequence: CASTFRTRLAVDNEQFF. The whole variable domain, remainder taken from reference TRBV11-2 and TRBJ2-1, is EAGVAQSPRYKIIEKRQSVAFWCNPISGHATLYWYQQILGQGPKLLIQFQNNGVVDDSQLPKDRFSAERLKGVDSTLKIQPAKLEDSAVYLCASTFRTRLAVDNEQFFGPGTRLTVL.